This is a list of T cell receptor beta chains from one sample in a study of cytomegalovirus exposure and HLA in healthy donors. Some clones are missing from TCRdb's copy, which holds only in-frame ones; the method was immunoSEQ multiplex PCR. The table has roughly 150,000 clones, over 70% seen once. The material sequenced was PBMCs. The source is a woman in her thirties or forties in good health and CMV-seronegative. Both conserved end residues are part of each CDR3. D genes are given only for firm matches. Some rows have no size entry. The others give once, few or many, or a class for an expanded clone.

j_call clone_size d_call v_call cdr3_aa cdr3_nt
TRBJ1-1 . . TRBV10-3 CAISEQGNTEAFF TGTGCCATCAGTGAGCAGGGGAACACTGAAGCTTTCTTT
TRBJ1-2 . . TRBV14 CASSQDWSRVHYGYTF TGTGCCAGCAGCCAAGATTGGAGCCGTGTCCACTATGGCTACACCTTC
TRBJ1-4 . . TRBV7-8 CASSLRPRTGWNEKLFF TGTGCCAGCAGTTTAAGGCCTCGAACAGGGTGGAATGAAAAACTGTTTTTT
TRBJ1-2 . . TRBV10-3 CAISESMEYYGYTF TGTGCCATCAGTGAGTCGATGGAGTACTATGGCTACACCTTC
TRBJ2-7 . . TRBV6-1 CASRLDRSSYEQYF TGTGCCAGCAGGTTAGACAGGAGCTCCTACGAGCAGTACTTC
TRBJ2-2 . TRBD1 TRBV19 CASSITPGQGNTGELFF TGTGCCAGTAGTATTACTCCGGGACAGGGGAACACCGGGGAGCTGTTTTTT
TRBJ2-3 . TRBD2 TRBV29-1 CSGGKSGGSTDTQYF TGCAGCGGGGGGAAGAGCGGGGGTAGCACAGATACGCAGTATTTT
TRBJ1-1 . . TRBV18 CASSPLEGTEAFF TGTGCCAGCTCACCCCTCGAGGGCACTGAAGCTTTCTTT
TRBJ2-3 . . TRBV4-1 CASSQLTGGGVDTQYF TGCGCCAGCAGCCAGTTGACGGGTGGCGGAGTAGATACGCAGTATTTT
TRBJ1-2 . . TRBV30 CAWDTGAGRGYGYTF TGTGCCTGGGACACTGGGGCAGGGAGGGGGTATGGCTACACCTTC
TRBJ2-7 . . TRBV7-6 CASSLARTGNSYEQYF TGTGCCAGCAGCTTAGCGCGTACAGGAAACTCCTACGAGCAGTACTTC
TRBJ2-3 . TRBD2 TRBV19 CASNGLAGAPTDTQYF TGTGCCAGTAACGGGCTAGCGGGGGCCCCCACAGATACGCAGTATTTT
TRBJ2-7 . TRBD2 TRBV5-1 CASSLTSGRVASYEQYF TGCGCCAGCAGCTTGACTAGCGGGAGGGTAGCGTCCTACGAGCAGTACTTC
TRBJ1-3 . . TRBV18 CASSPVMFEGVISGNTIYF TGTGCCAGCTCACCGGTAATGTTTGAGGGCGTGATCTCTGGAAACACCATATATTTT
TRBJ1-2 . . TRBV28 CATETAYNYGYTF TGTGCCACCGAGACAGCCTATAACTATGGCTACACCTTC
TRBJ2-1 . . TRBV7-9 CASSNRLYGYNEQFF TGTGCCAGCAGCAACCGACTGTATGGGTACAATGAGCAGTTCTTC
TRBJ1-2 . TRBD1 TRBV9 CASSVRTGGIDYGYTF TGTGCCAGCAGCGTAAGGACAGGGGGAATTGACTATGGCTACACCTTC
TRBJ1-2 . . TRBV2 CASSSDSFNYGYTF TGTGCCAGCAGTTCTGACAGTTTTAACTATGGCTACACCTTC
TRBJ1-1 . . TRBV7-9 CASKQSAGGENTEAFF TGTGCCAGTAAACAATCGGCAGGAGGGGAGAACACTGAAGCTTTCTTT
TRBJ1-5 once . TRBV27 CASSLVPGQPQHF TGTGCCAGCAGTTTGGTCCCGGGACAGCCCCAGCATTTT
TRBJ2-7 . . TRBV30 CAWSEDNFDYEQYF TGTGCCTGGAGCGAAGACAATTTCGACTACGAGCAGTACTTC
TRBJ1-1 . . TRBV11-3 CASSLVVGTEAFF TGTGCCAGCAGCTTAGTTGTCGGGACTGAAGCTTTCTTT
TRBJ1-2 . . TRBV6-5 CASTLIGGNYGYTF TGTGCCAGCACCCTCATCGGGGGGAACTATGGCTACACCTTC
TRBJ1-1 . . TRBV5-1 CASSLSIGVAEAFF TGCGCCAGCAGCTTATCCATCGGGGTCGCTGAAGCTTTCTTT
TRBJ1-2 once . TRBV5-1 CASSFEGVSNYGYTF TGCGCCAGCAGCTTCGAGGGGGTTTCTAACTATGGCTACACCTTC
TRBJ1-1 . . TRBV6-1 CASSLTGVGEAFF TGTGCCAGCAGTCTGACCGGGGTAGGAGAAGCTTTCTTT
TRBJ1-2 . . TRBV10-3 CAISEDFSIYGYTF TGTGCCATCAGTGAAGACTTTTCCATCTATGGCTACACCTTC
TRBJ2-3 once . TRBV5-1 CASSFPGGDTQYF TGCGCCAGCAGCTTCCCCGGTGGAGATACGCAGTATTTT
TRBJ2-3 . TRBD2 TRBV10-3 CATGVAGSSTDTQYF TGTGCCACGGGGGTAGCGGGATCAAGCACAGATACGCAGTATTTT
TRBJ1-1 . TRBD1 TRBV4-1 CASSQEFRGATEAFF TGCGCCAGCAGCCAAGAGTTCAGGGGGGCCACTGAAGCTTTCTTT
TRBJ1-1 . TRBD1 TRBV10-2 CASSEGGAEAFF TGCGCCAGCAGTGAAGGGGGCGCCGAAGCTTTCTTT
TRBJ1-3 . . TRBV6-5 CASSYLRQISGNTIYF TGTGCCAGCAGTTATCTCCGACAAATTTCTGGAAACACCATATATTTT
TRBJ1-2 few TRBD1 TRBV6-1 CASSGTGDYGYTF TGTGCCAGCAGTGGCACAGGGGACTATGGCTACACCTTC
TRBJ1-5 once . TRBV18 CASSQGSDQPQHF TGTGCCAGCTCACAGGGGTCTGATCAGCCCCAGCATTTT
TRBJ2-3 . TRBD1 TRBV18 CASSRGQGGADTQYF TGTGCCAGCTCCCGAGGACAGGGAGGTGCAGATACGCAGTATTTT
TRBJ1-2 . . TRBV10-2 CASGAPGGNYGYTF TGCGCCAGCGGGGCCCCCGGTGGGAACTATGGCTACACCTTC
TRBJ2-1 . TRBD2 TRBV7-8 CASSSSRVVASGRFYNEQFF TGTGCCAGCAGCTCCTCCCGTGTCGTGGCTAGCGGGAGGTTCTACAATGAGCAGTTCTTC
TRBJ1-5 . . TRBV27 CASSLLGGVVNQPQHF TGTGCCAGCAGTTTATTAGGAGGGGTCGTCAATCAGCCCCAGCATTTT
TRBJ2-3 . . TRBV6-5 CASSYAGVGADTQYF TGTGCCAGCAGTTACGCCGGAGTAGGGGCAGATACGCAGTATTTT
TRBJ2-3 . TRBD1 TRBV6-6 CASSLDRATQYF TGTGCCAGCAGCCTGGACAGGGCTACGCAGTATTTT